Below, 9 T cell receptor beta chains from the same sample are listed, as sequenced in a study of blood T cell repertoires in COVID-19. Measured with immunoSEQ multiplex PCR; TCRdb has only the in-frame clones, and not every one. Of some 190,000 clones listed, 70% to 90% are singletons. Sequencing was done on a sample of peripheral blood. These receptors came from a human donor with active or convalescent COVID-19. The donor label of this sample is uncertain.

The V gene is TRBV15, the J gene TRBJ1-2; D call uncertain. Trimming stripped 5 bases from V and 4 bases from J, with 17 bases between. The CDR3 is 15 amino acids. CDR1 and CDR2 from the germline V gene are LNHNV and YYDKDF (reference sequence). The CDR3 bases are TGTGCCACCAGCGTCGACCCGGGTCCCCTCTATGGCTACACCTTC. It is translated as CATSVDPGPLYGYTF.

This chain uses TRBV13 with TRBJ2-7, with D tentatively TRBD1 (6 bases). In germline, CDR1 is PRHDT, CDR2 FYEKMQ (reference sequence). With 5 bases removed from V and 4 bases from J, the gap between germline ends came to 15 bases. The CDR3 sequence is 14 residues long. The CDR3 bases are TGTGCCAGCAGCAACATGGGGGCCCCTTACGAGCAGTACTTC. It is translated as CASSNMGAPYEQYF.

This clone was seen a few times. The CDR3 loop reads CASTSTGGNTGELFF. The DNA for the CDR3 is TGTGCCAGCACCTCAACAGGGGGCAACACCGGGGAGCTGTTTTTT. The chain is built from TRBV9 and TRBJ2-2; TRBD1 agrees at 9 bases. CDR3 length: 15 amino acids. Germline V gene lookup returns CDR1 SGDLS and CDR2 YYNGEE. Trimming removed 6 bases from V and 2 bases from J; junction bases left unmatched: 5.

V and J are TRBV11-2 and TRBJ2-7; perhaps TRBD2 as D (5 bases). The V end lost 1 base, the J end lost 3 bases, and 10 bases lay between the germline ends. The germline V gene has CDR1 SGHAT and CDR2 FQNNGV. The CDR3 loop spans 14 amino acids. The CDR3 protein is CASSLGGSVYEQYF. In DNA, the CDR3 is TGTGCCAGCAGCTTAGGGGGTAGCGTCTACGAGCAGTACTTC. The whole variable domain, filled in from reference TRBV11-2 and TRBJ2-7, reads EAGVAQSPRYKIIEKRQSVAFWCNPISGHATLYWYQQILGQGPKLLIQFQNNGVVDDSQLPKDRFSAERLKGVDSTLKIQPAKLEDSAVYLCASSLGGSVYEQYFGPGTRLTVT.

This clone was seen a handful of times. The gene calls are TRBV6-5 and TRBJ2-1; 7 nucleotides agree with TRBD2. V trimming: 4 bases; J trimming: 9 bases; junction bases outside the gene matches: 9. This CDR3 region has 14 residues. Germline CDR1 reads MNHEY; CDR2 reads SVGAGI. CDR3: CASSWGGEMGEQFF. CDR3 nucleotides: TGTGCCAGCAGTTGGGGGGGGGAGATGGGTGAGCAGTTCTTC.

The V and J genes are TRBV30 and TRBJ2-3; D uncertain. This CDR3 has 13 amino acids. V was pared by 0 bases and J by 6 bases, with 10 bases between. The V gene's germline CDR1 is GTSNPN and CDR2 SVGIG (reference sequence). The CDR3 DNA is TGTGCCTGGAGTGTACTCAGGATGGATACGCAGTATTTT. Residues: CAWSVLRMDTQYF.

The chain is built from TRBV4-2 and TRBJ2-5, with D maybe TRBD1 (5 bases). The CDR3 consists of 14 residues. Trimming took off 0 bases at V and 4 bases at J, with 9 bases between the two ends. Germline values: CDR1 LGHNA, CDR2 YNFKEQ. The CDR3 bases are TGTGCCAGCAGCCAAGACAGGGTAGGAGAGACCCAGTACTTC. Protein product: CASSQDRVGETQYF.

There are a few counts of this clone. Different DNA sequences within this sample yield the same CDR3. The chain carries TRBV7-3 and TRBJ2-1; 10 bases align to TRBD2. CDR3 length: 14 amino acids. The junction had 3 bases not matched to a gene; V was cut back by 8 bases and J by 2 bases. CDR1 and CDR2 (germline): SGHTA, FQGTGA. CDR3 loop: CASSTSGAYNEQFF. The CDR3 bases are TGTGCCAGCTCAACTAGCGGGGCCTACAATGAGCAGTTCTTC.

The V gene is TRBV30, the J gene TRBJ2-1; the D is unclear. V dropped 3 bases and J dropped 6 bases, with 15 bases sitting between them. Germline CDR1 and CDR2: GTSNPN and SVGIG (reference sequence). The CDR3 is 14 amino acids. The CDR3 spells CAWRRDTPRNEQFF. In DNA, the CDR3 is TGTGCCTGGAGACGAGATACTCCGCGCAATGAGCAGTTCTTC.